A single sample is the source of the 25 T cell receptor beta chains below, sequenced in a study of CXCR3-negative and CXCR3-positive naive CD8 T cells. 5' RACE with UMI labels generated the TRB cDNA libraries. TCRdb reprocessed the 5' RACE reads and keeps a single row for each CDR3 protein, giving no DNA. The sample table sets out under 65,000 distinct CDR3 sequences. The specimen was memory CD8+ T cells from blood. The receptor set was obtained from a human donor in good health. Some clones in this sample may be carry-over from other donors' samples.

The V call is TRBV29-1, the J call TRBJ2-6; the D call from TCRdb, TRBD1, cannot be confirmed without DNA. This CDR3 is 12 amino acids long. CDR1 SQVTM and CDR2 ANQGSEA come from the germline V gene. CDR3 sequence: CSVPRGANVLTF.

CDR3 protein: CASGSTVENEQFF. V gene TRBV3-1 combines with J gene TRBJ2-1. CDR1 is LGHDT and CDR2 is YNNKEL in the germline V gene (reference sequence). There are 13 residues in the CDR3.

J is TRBJ1-2 and V is TRBV10-3. The CDR3 consists of 15 residues. The germline gives CDR1 ENHRY, CDR2 SYGVKD. The CDR3 protein is CAISDSAGRSYGYTF.

The rearrangement uses TRBV28 and TRBJ2-7; TCRdb outputs TRBD1, but without DNA this stays unchecked. Germline loops: CDR1 MDHEN, CDR2 SYDVKM. The CDR3 runs 16 residues. The CDR3 protein is CASSLAGTGSSYEQYF.

This chain links TRBV4-3 with TRBJ1-2. Germline CDR1 and CDR2: LGHNA and YSLEER. The CDR3 length is 15 residues. The CDR3 sequence: CASSQDASSNYGYTF.

V and J are TRBV4-1 and TRBJ2-2; TCRdb's D call of TRBD1 is untestable without DNA. This CDR3 has 16 amino acids. Germline-derived CDR1 and CDR2 are MGHRA and YSYEKL. This CDR3 reads CASSQFKGAYGGELFF.

The rearrangement joins TRBV28 to TRBJ2-7; TCRdb's assignment of TRBD1 cannot be checked, as there is no DNA. The V gene's germline CDR1 is MDHEN and CDR2 SYDVKM. CDR3 length equals 15 residues. CDR3 loop: CASSQTGPSSYEQYF.

The chain uses TRBV29-1 and TRBJ1-1; TCRdb indicates TRBD1, and absent DNA this call remains unverified. Germline assignment: CDR1 SQVTM and CDR2 ANQGSEA. This CDR3 contains 13 residues. CDR3: CSVEGGDPPGAFF. Supplemented by reference TRBV29-1 and TRBJ1-1, the full variable domain reads SAVISQKPSRDICQRGTSLTIQCQVDSQVTMMFWYRQQPGQSLTLIATANQGSEATYESGFVIDKFPISRPNLTFSTLTVSNMSPEDSSIYLCSVEGGDPPGAFFGQGTRLTVV.

The rearrangement uses TRBV6-2 or TRBV6-3 and TRBJ2-7; TCRdb designates TRBD2, a call that cannot be tested without DNA. Germline V gene lookup returns CDR1 MNHEY and CDR2 SVGEGT. The CDR3 loop spans 15 amino acids. The CDR3 reads CASSYSIGGRMEQYF.

The J gene is TRBJ1-1, the V gene TRBV2; TCRdb calls TRBD1, which cannot be checked without DNA. This CDR3 has 13 residues. Germline CDR1 and CDR2: SNHLY and FYNNEI. CDR3 sequence: CATGSGTRGEAFF.

The chain links TRBV6-1 to TRBJ1-5; TCRdb picks TRBD1, but there is no DNA to check that call. CDR3 length: 15 amino acids. Germline loops: CDR1 MNHNS, CDR2 SASEGT. This chain's CDR3 is CASSEAGTGAQPQHF.

The V call is TRBV27, the J call TRBJ2-7; lacking DNA, the TRBD1 call made by TCRdb goes unchecked. The CDR3 spans 12 residues. The germline V gene has CDR1 MNHEY and CDR2 SMNVEV (reference sequence). CDR3 residues: CASSSRTDREYF.

By frequency, this clonotype is large (0.1 to 1%). The chain has TRBV20-1 and TRBJ2-3; TCRdb's D call of TRBD2 is untestable without DNA. Germline lookup yields CDR1 DFQATT and CDR2 SNEGSKA (reference sequence). The CDR3 covers 15 residues. This CDR3 reads CSAIPTTVSTDTQYF.

This sequence joins TRBV14 and TRBJ2-2. Germline loops: CDR1 SGHDN, CDR2 FVKESK. The CDR3 loop spans 14 amino acids. CDR3 region: CASSQSAETGELFF.

V gene TRBV7-9 combines with J gene TRBJ1-1; the D gene TCRdb calls, TRBD1, cannot be checked with no DNA. The germline CDR1 and CDR2 sequences are SEHNR and FQNEAQ (reference sequence). The length of the CDR3 is 14 residues. The chain's CDR3 is CASGLAQGGTEAFF.

The J gene is TRBJ1-3, the V gene TRBV5-1; as DNA is missing, the TRBD1 call by TCRdb cannot be tested. Germline V gives CDR1 SGHRS, CDR2 YFSETQ. CDR3 length equals 15 residues. CDR3 region: CASSPDLFSGNTIYF.

The chain uses TRBV5-1 and TRBJ2-2. CDR1 is SGHRS and CDR2 is YFSETQ in the germline V gene. This CDR3 has 13 amino acids. The CDR3 region is CASSLEHAGELFF.

This chain connects TRBV3-1 to TRBJ2-5. The CDR3 has 15 residues. CDR1 and CDR2 (germline): LGHDT, YNNKEL (reference sequence). This CDR3 is CASSQDLGVLQTQYF.

The V and J genes are TRBV29-1 and TRBJ2-2. Germline loops: CDR1 SQVTM, CDR2 ANQGSEA. This CDR3 comprises 11 residues. CDR3 protein: CSVDRTGELFF.

This clonotype is called large based on its frequency. The rearrangement links TRBV19 to TRBJ2-7; TCRdb's D call, TRBD2, is unchecked because there is no DNA. The CDR3 is made up of 14 amino acids. From germline, CDR1 is LNHDA and CDR2 SQIVND (reference sequence). This CDR3 is CASSIRPVGGEQYF.

The V call is TRBV27, the J call TRBJ2-5; checking the TCRdb D call of TRBD2 is not possible without DNA. The CDR3 has 16 amino acids. Germline loops: CDR1 MNHEY, CDR2 SMNVEV (reference sequence). This CDR3 is CASRSLAGGVQETQYF.

The chain recombines TRBV12-3 or TRBV12-4 with TRBJ1-5. The CDR3 has 13 residues. CDR3 sequence: CASRPNSAQPQHF.

The chain couples TRBV5-1 to TRBJ1-1; TCRdb selects TRBD1, and the lack of DNA leaves this call unchecked. This CDR3 contains 16 residues. Germline CDR1 is SGHRS and CDR2 is YFSETQ. CDR3 residues: CASSKGQGGRNTEAFF.

The CDR3 loop reads CASSQDFAGLDGYTF. J is TRBJ1-2 and V is TRBV4-2. The CDR3 has 15 amino acids. The germline CDR1 and CDR2 sequences are LGHNA and YNFKEQ.

The chain employs TRBV7-6 and TRBJ2-1; TCRdb calls TRBD2, which cannot be checked without DNA. The CDR3 runs to 17 residues. From germline, CDR1 is SGHVS and CDR2 FNYEAQ. This CDR3 reads CASSSHIAGGLGDEQFF.